The 30 T cell receptor beta chains below all came from one sample that was sequenced in a study of T cells after yellow fever vaccination. Via MiXCR, TCRdb re-called the 5' RACE reads, giving one row per CDR3 protein. Of roughly 94,000 distinct CDR3 sequences in the sample, about 8.8% were seen once. Specimen: CD8+ T cells not binding an NS4B(214-222) dextramer, sorted from PBMCs, collected roughly 15 days after the first yellow fever vaccination. The receptor set was obtained from a man between 18 and 29 years old who received the YFV17D yellow fever vaccine.

This clonotype has just a few counts. This chain uses TRBV29-1 with TRBJ2-7; D is perhaps TRBD2 (5 bases). Germline V gene sequence: CDR1 SQVTM, CDR2 ANQGSEA. V was pared by 4 bases and J by 2 bases, with 15 bases between. The CDR3 consists of 14 residues. The CDR3 is CSVVPSGGPYEQYF. The CDR3 region has the DNA TGCAGCGTTGTACCCAGCGGTGGCCCCTACGAGCAGTACTTC.

J is TRBJ2-1 and V is TRBV5-1; TRBD2 agrees at 8 bases. The CDR3 runs to 22 residues. Germline loops: CDR1 SGHRS, CDR2 YFSETQ. With 2 bases clipped from V and 4 bases from J, the junction kept 26 bases outside the gene matches. CDR3 sequence: CASSFPYPHPTSALNPYNEQFF. Written as DNA, the CDR3 is TGCGCCAGCAGCTTCCCATACCCTCACCCGACTAGCGCCCTAAATCCTTACAATGAGCAGTTCTTC.

The chain employs TRBV9 and TRBJ2-1, with 9 bases aligning to TRBD2. The J segment lost 7 bases and the V segment lost 3 bases, leaving 2 bases of the junction unmatched. There are 13 residues in the CDR3. Germline CDR1 reads SGDLS; CDR2 reads YYNGEE. The CDR3 region is CASSGSGGNEQFF. CDR3 DNA sequence: TGTGCCAGCAGCGGTAGCGGGGGAAATGAGCAGTTCTTC.

This clonotype occurred a few times. This chain joins TRBV20-1 and TRBJ1-1; D uncertain. The germline V gene encodes CDR1 DFQATT and CDR2 SNEGSKA (reference sequence). V lost 0 bases to trimming and J lost 8 bases, with 10 bases between them. The CDR3 has 12 amino acids. CDR3 sequence (DNA): TGCAGTGCTAGAGATCTGGGGTCCGAAGCTTTCTTT. Amino acids: CSARDLGSEAFF.

The chain recombines TRBV29-1 with TRBJ2-1, with 8 bases matching TRBD1. V lost 4 bases to trimming and J lost 9 bases; unmatched junction nucleotides: 11. The CDR3 totals 14 residues. Germline V gives CDR1 SQVTM, CDR2 ANQGSEA. The CDR3 nucleotides are TGCAGCGTTGTAGATCTTAGGACAGGGTTTGAGCAGTTCTTC. It is translated as CSVVDLRTGFEQFF.

Remarks on this clonotype: Compared with germline, one end of the junction differs, possibly owing to a read error. The rearrangement joins TRBV4-3 to TRBJ2-5; no definite D call. The length of the CDR3 is 15 residues. Germline CDR1 LGHNA, CDR2 YSLEER. CDR3 protein: CASRQGASPKETQYF. Written as DNA, the CDR3 is TGCGCCAGCAGACAAGGCGCCTCACCCAAAGAGACCCAGTACTTC.

This rearrangement joins TRBV7-9 to TRBJ1-2; D might be TRBD1 (5 bases). The germline gives CDR1 SEHNR, CDR2 FQNEAQ (reference sequence). The CDR3 has 17 residues. V was cut by 1 base and J by 4 bases, with 19 bases left in between. CDR3 region: CASSLGAPAAGTYGYTF. CDR3 sequence (DNA): TGTGCCAGCAGCTTAGGGGCCCCCGCGGCAGGGACCTATGGCTACACCTTC.

This rearrangement joins TRBV4-1 to TRBJ1-1; D is unresolved. From germline, CDR1 is MGHRA and CDR2 YSYEKL. CDR3 length: 14 residues. Trimming removed 0 bases from V and 0 bases from J, with 5 bases in between. The DNA for the CDR3 is TGCGCCAGCAGCCAAGACGGACTGAACACTGAAGCTTTCTTT. The encoded protein is CASSQDGLNTEAFF.

This clonotype was seen at least ten times. This chain uses TRBV7-6 with TRBJ2-5, with 7 bases aligning to TRBD1. The CDR3 runs to 14 residues. From germline, CDR1 is SGHVS and CDR2 FNYEAQ. V trimming: 5 bases; J trimming: 2 bases; junction bases outside the gene matches: 5. Here the CDR3 reads CASSPLGQQETQYF. CDR3 DNA sequence: TGTGCCAGCAGCCCGTTGGGACAGCAAGAGACCCAGTACTTC.

The chain is built from TRBV5-1 and TRBJ2-3, with 9 positions matching TRBD2. CDR1 SGHRS and CDR2 YFSETQ come from the germline V gene. V gave up 0 bases and J gave up 0 bases; unmatched junction bases: 8. The length of the CDR3 is 18 residues. The CDR3 bases are TGCGCCAGCAGCTTGGTTGGTAGCGGGGGCCCTAGCACAGATACGCAGTATTTT. Protein sequence: CASSLVGSGGPSTDTQYF. Based on the CDR3 plus reference TRBV5-1 and TRBJ2-3, the full variable domain is KAGVTQTPRYLIKTRGQQVTLSCSPISGHRSVSWYQQTPGQGLQFLFEYFSETQRNKGNFPGRFSGRQFSNSRSEMNVSTLELGDSALYLCASSLVGSGGPSTDTQYFGPGTRLTVL.

This clonotype was seen a handful of times. This sequence joins TRBV5-1 and TRBJ2-1, with 10 bases lining up with TRBD2. V shed 1 base, J shed 8 bases, and the junction held 15 bases outside the gene matches. This CDR3 has 18 residues. Germline V CDR1 and CDR2: SGHRS, YFSETQ. The CDR3 DNA reads as TGCGCCAGCAGCTTGCCCTCAGCGGGGGGGTTAGGTCAGGATGAGCAGTTCTTC. Encoded protein: CASSLPSAGGLGQDEQFF.

This clonotype was detected only a few times. The V and J genes are TRBV12-3 or TRBV12-4 and TRBJ1-2; TRBD1 agrees at 12 bases. This CDR3 has 16 amino acids. V was clipped by 5 bases and J by 5 bases; unmatched bases: 9. The CDR3 DNA sequence: TGTGCCAGCAGTCCCCGGGACAGGGGGCGCCTTTATGGCTACACCTTC. Protein: CASSPRDRGRLYGYTF.

This clonotype has a handful of counts. The chain has TRBV11-2 and TRBJ2-3; D gene ambiguous. The CDR3 consists of 15 residues. V lost 1 base, J lost 2 bases, and 10 bases lay in between. From germline, CDR1 is SGHAT and CDR2 FQNNGV. The CDR3 nucleotides read TGTGCCAGCAGCTTAGCGGTAGGGATCACAGATACGCAGTATTTT. As protein: CASSLAVGITDTQYF.

This clonotype has more than one count but fewer than ten. The gene calls are TRBV29-1 and TRBJ2-4, with 7 bases fitting TRBD1. The CDR3 contains 12 residues. Germline trimming cut 6 bases from V and 6 bases from J; bases unmatched to any gene: 5. Germline V gives CDR1 SQVTM, CDR2 ANQGSEA. The CDR3 loop is CSVPTGSNIQYF. Written as DNA, the CDR3 is TGCAGCGTGCCGACAGGGTCAAACATTCAGTACTTC.

This clonotype was counted ten times or more. This chain uses TRBV11-2 with TRBJ2-2; 7 bases align to TRBD2. Germline lookup yields CDR1 SGHAT and CDR2 FQNNGV. Trimming took 8 bases from V and 4 from J; bases not matched to a gene: 7. The CDR3 is 14 amino acids. The CDR3, as DNA: TGTGCCAGCGGCGGGGGACTCTCCACCGGGGAGCTGTTTTTT. It encodes CASGGGLSTGELFF. The full variable domain, rest sourced from reference TRBV11-2 and TRBJ2-2, is EAGVAQSPRYKIIEKRQSVAFWCNPISGHATLYWYQQILGQGPKLLIQFQNNGVVDDSQLPKDRFSAERLKGVDSTLKIQPAKLEDSAVYLCASGGGLSTGELFFGEGSRLTVL.

This clonotype was found a few times. The chain joins TRBV11-2 to TRBJ2-1; D gene ambiguous. Germline CDR1 reads SGHAT; CDR2 reads FQNNGV. This CDR3 contains 15 residues. V lost 5 bases and J 1 base, leaving 12 bases between the germline ends. CDR3 nucleotide sequence: TGTGCCAGCAGCGACCGGGCTGCTTCCTACAATGAGCAGTTCTTC. Translation: CASSDRAASYNEQFF.

This sequence joins TRBV5-1 and TRBJ2-1, with 10 bases identical to TRBD2. The CDR3 covers 18 residues. The germline CDR1 and CDR2 sequences are SGHRS and YFSETQ. The trim removed 6 bases at V and 1 base at J, leaving 13 bases unmatched. CDR3 loop: CASTRLSGGAASYNEQFF. The CDR3 region has the DNA TGCGCCAGCACCCGTTTAAGCGGGGGGGCCGCGTCCTACAATGAGCAGTTCTTC.

This clonotype turned up a few times. This chain links TRBV12-3 or TRBV12-4 with TRBJ1-4; unclear D gene. The CDR3 is made up of 14 amino acids. The germline V and J ends were trimmed by 3 bases and 0 bases, with 5 bases remaining between them. CDR3 bases: TGTGCCAGCAGTTTTAAGCCAACTAATGAAAAACTGTTTTTT. This gives the protein CASSFKPTNEKLFF.

This clonotype was seen only a few times. The V and J genes are TRBV4-3 and TRBJ2-7; the D gene could be TRBD1 or TRBD2 (5 bases each). There are 15 residues in the CDR3. Germline V gene sequence: CDR1 LGHNA, CDR2 YSLEER. Trimming pared 3 bases from V and 0 bases from J, leaving 12 bases between. The CDR3 loop is CASSQEWGISYEQYF. As DNA, the CDR3 is TGCGCCAGCAGCCAGGAGTGGGGGATCTCCTACGAGCAGTACTTC.

This clonotype came up a few times. The chain combines TRBV15 with TRBJ2-6; tentatively, D is TRBD1 or TRBD2 (6 bases each). The CDR3 contains 18 residues. Germline lookup yields CDR1 LNHNV and CDR2 YYDKDF (reference sequence). Trimming left V 3 bases short and J 0 bases short, with 15 bases between. CDR3 protein: CATSSAGHLLSGANVLTF. The CDR3 nucleotides are TGTGCCACCAGCAGCGCGGGACACCTCCTCTCTGGGGCCAACGTCCTGACTTTC.

This clonotype has only a few counts. The J gene is TRBJ2-3, the V gene TRBV11-1; D possibly matches TRBD1 or TRBD2 (5 bases each). This CDR3 region has 14 residues. V shed 7 bases and J shed 5 bases, with 16 bases lying between them. Germline-derived CDR1 and CDR2 are SGHAT and FQDESV (reference sequence). The CDR3 DNA reads as TGTGCCAGCACCTGGGGGAGCTCCCTAGATACGCAGTATTTT. Protein product: CASTWGSSLDTQYF.

The chain links TRBV7-9 to TRBJ2-1, with a possible D match to TRBD2 (5 bases). The ends were cut back, 3 bases at V and 8 bases at J, with 14 bases in the middle. Germline V CDR1 and CDR2: SEHNR, FQNEAQ (reference sequence). The CDR3 is 14 amino acids. As DNA, the CDR3 is TGTGCCAGCAGCTTGAACCCCTTCGGGGATGAGCAGTTCTTC. It translates to CASSLNPFGDEQFF. Full variable domain (outside the CDR3, taken from reference TRBV7-9 and TRBJ2-1): DTGVSQNPRHKITKRGQNVTFRCDPISEHNRLYWYRQTLGQGPEFLTYFQNEAQLEKSRLLSDRFSAERPKGSFSTLEIQRTEQGDSAMYLCASSLNPFGDEQFFGPGTRLTVL.

The rearrangement uses TRBV10-3 and TRBJ2-2; possible D gene TRBD1, 6 bases. Trimming took off 10 bases at V and 4 bases at J, with 10 bases between the two ends. From germline, CDR1 is ENHRY and CDR2 SYGVKD. This CDR3 contains 12 residues. CDR3 amino acids: CATTGSTGELFF. The CDR3 coding sequence is TGTGCCACCACAGGGTCCACCGGGGAGCTGTTTTTT.

This clonotype was observed at least ten times. The rearrangement links TRBV27 to TRBJ2-2; D remains unclear. The germline CDR1 and CDR2 sequences are MNHEY and SMNVEV (reference sequence). The CDR3 covers 15 residues. Trimming took off 5 bases at V and 0 bases at J, with 10 bases between the two ends. The CDR3 DNA reads as TGTGCCAGCAGTAATATGGAAACGAACACCGGGGAGCTGTTTTTT. Its protein is CASSNMETNTGELFF.

This clonotype turned up a few times. The chain links TRBV7-2 to TRBJ2-7; TRBD1 matches at 10 bases. After removal of 3 bases from V and 1 base from J, the junction contained 9 bases not matched to a gene. The CDR3 totals 17 residues. Germline CDR1 reads SGHTA; CDR2 reads FQGNSA. The CDR3 is CASSFIFPGQGSYEQYF. DNA of the CDR3: TGTGCCAGCAGCTTTATCTTCCCGGGACAGGGGTCCTACGAGCAGTACTTC.

V is TRBV13 and J is TRBJ2-7, with 7 bases matching TRBD1. Trimming took 5 bases from V and 7 from J; bases not matched to a gene: 14. Germline values: CDR1 PRHDT, CDR2 FYEKMQ (reference sequence). The CDR3 is made up of 15 amino acids. CDR3 nucleotides: TGTGCCAGCAGCGGCCCCGGGACAGTGGGATGGGAGCAGTACGTC. It yields the protein CASSGPGTVGWEQYV.

This clonotype was seen only a few times. The chain carries TRBV27 and TRBJ1-5; 7 nucleotides match TRBD1. J gave up 3 bases and V 3 bases, and 5 bases lay outside the gene matches. CDR1 and CDR2 from the germline V gene are MNHEY and SMNVEV (reference sequence). The CDR3 is made up of 15 amino acids. CDR3 protein: CASSLSGQVNQPQHF. The CDR3 DNA is TGTGCCAGCAGTTTGTCTGGACAGGTCAATCAGCCCCAGCATTTT.

CDR3 DNA: TGTGCCAGCAGCTTGGATATCTCCTACGAGCAGTACGTC. The encoded protein is CASSLDISYEQYV. This sequence joins TRBV7-2 and TRBJ2-7; unclear D gene. The CDR3 loop spans 13 amino acids. CDR1 is SGHTA, CDR2 FQGNSA, per germline. Trimming removed 3 bases at V and 0 bases at J, with 6 bases between.

CDR3 DNA: TGCGCCAGCAGCCCACGGACCCCGGAATACGAGCAGTACTTC. It specifies CASSPRTPEYEQYF. The gene calls are TRBV5-1 and TRBJ2-7; unclear D gene. The CDR3 spans 14 residues. CDR1 is SGHRS and CDR2 is YFSETQ in the germline V gene. Trimming pared 4 bases from V and 4 bases from J, leaving 15 bases between. The variable domain in full, completed from reference TRBV5-1 and TRBJ2-7, reads KAGVTQTPRYLIKTRGQQVTLSCSPISGHRSVSWYQQTPGQGLQFLFEYFSETQRNKGNFPGRFSGRQFSNSRSEMNVSTLELGDSALYLCASSPRTPEYEQYFGPGTRLTVT.

The chain carries TRBV11-1 and TRBJ2-3, with D perhaps TRBD2 (6 bases). The length of the CDR3 is 16 residues. Per the germline V gene, CDR1 is SGHAT and CDR2 is FQDESV (reference sequence). V was cut by 2 bases and J by 0 bases, with 12 bases left in between. The CDR3 sequence: CASSLSRDWSTDTQYF. The CDR3 DNA reads as TGTGCCAGCAGCTTAAGTAGGGACTGGAGCACAGATACGCAGTATTTT. The whole variable domain, filled in from reference TRBV11-1 and TRBJ2-3, reads EAEVAQSPRYKITEKSQAVAFWCDPISGHATLYWYRQILGQGPELLVQFQDESVVDDSQLPKDRFSAERLKGVDSTLKIQPAELGDSAMYLCASSLSRDWSTDTQYFGPGTRLTVL.